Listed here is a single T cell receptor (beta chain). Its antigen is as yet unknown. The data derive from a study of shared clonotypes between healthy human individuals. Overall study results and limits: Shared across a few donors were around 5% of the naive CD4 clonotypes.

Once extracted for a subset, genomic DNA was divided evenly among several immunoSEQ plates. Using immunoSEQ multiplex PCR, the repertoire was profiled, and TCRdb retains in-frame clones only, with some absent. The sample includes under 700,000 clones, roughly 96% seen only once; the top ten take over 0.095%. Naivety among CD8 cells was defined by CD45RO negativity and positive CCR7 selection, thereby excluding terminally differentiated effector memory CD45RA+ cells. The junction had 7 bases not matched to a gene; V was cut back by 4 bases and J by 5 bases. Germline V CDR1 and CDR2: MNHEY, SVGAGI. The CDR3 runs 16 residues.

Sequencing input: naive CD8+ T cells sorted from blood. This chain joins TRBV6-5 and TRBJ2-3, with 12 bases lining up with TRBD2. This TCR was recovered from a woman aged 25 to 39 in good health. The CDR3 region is CASSFRLAGEEDTQYF. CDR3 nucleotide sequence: TGTGCCAGCAGTTTCCGACTAGCGGGAGAAGAAGATACGCAGTATTTT.